The 26 T cell receptor beta chains presented below share a single source sample, sequenced in a study of beta chain features in type 1 diabetes. The study reverse transcribed the entire isolated RNA, so it sequenced expressed TCRB transcripts. TCRdb's table, derived via immunoSEQ multiplex PCR, lists solely in-frame clones and lacks some. The data hold under 150,000 clones, with 17% observed a single time. These receptors' antigens are unknown. Whole-study results and caveats: In every one of the four CD4+ subsets, TCRB CDR3s were moderately but significantly shorter in Type 1 diabetes patients.

The sequencing sample was made of central memory CD4+ T cells from blood. All receptors derive from a man between 18 and 29 years old with type 1 diabetes.

The chain uses TRBV7-9 and TRBJ1-1; 8 nucleotides agree with TRBD1. This CDR3 comprises 18 residues. Germline V gene data show CDR1 as SEHNR and CDR2 as FQNEAQ (reference sequence). Trimming at V came to 5 bases and at J to 1 base, leaving 15 bases not matched to a gene. CDR3 coding DNA: TGTGCCAGCAGCGCAGGACAGGGAAAGGGAGGGAAGAACACTGAAGCTTTCTTT. This codes for CASSAGQGKGGKNTEAFF. The variable domain in full, completed from reference TRBV7-9 and TRBJ1-1, reads DTGVSQNPRHKITKRGQNVTFRCDPISEHNRLYWYRQTLGQGPEFLTYFQNEAQLEKSRLLSDRFSAERPKGSFSTLEIQRTEQGDSAMYLCASSAGQGKGGKNTEAFFGQGTRLTVV.

The chain combines TRBV5-4 with TRBJ2-5, with a tentative D call TRBD1 (6 bases). The CDR3 extends over 16 amino acids. V dropped 4 bases and J dropped 5 bases, with 21 bases sitting between them. Germline V gives CDR1 SGHNT, CDR2 YYREEE (reference sequence). CDR3 amino acids: CASSLDRSPSRETQYF. In DNA form, the CDR3 reads TGTGCCAGCAGCCTGGACAGATCCCCGTCGCGGGAGACCCAGTACTTC.

The chain carries TRBV18 and TRBJ2-7; tentatively, D is TRBD2 (5 bases). The CDR3 contains 15 residues. V dropped 0 bases and J dropped 4 bases, with 13 bases sitting between them. The V gene's germline CDR1 is KGHSH and CDR2 LQKENI. The chain's CDR3 is CASSPPSRGSYEQYF. Here the CDR3 DNA reads TGTGCCAGCTCACCACCCTCCCGGGGATCTTACGAGCAGTACTTC.

The CDR3 nucleotides are TGTGCCTGGAGCCAATCACCGGCGAAGCAGTACTTC. This translates into CAWSQSPAKQYF. This chain uses TRBV30 with TRBJ2-7; no reliable D call. Germline CDR1 is GTSNPN and CDR2 is SVGIG (reference sequence). With 3 bases removed from V and 8 bases from J, the gap between germline ends came to 14 bases. This CDR3 has 12 amino acids.

The sample holds a few counts of this clone. The chain employs TRBV19 and TRBJ1-5; maybe TRBD1 (6 bases). Looked up from germline, CDR1 is LNHDA and CDR2 is SQIVND (reference sequence). V lost 4 bases and J lost 7, with 14 bases in between. The CDR3 loop spans 14 amino acids. The CDR3 nucleotides read TGTGCCAGTAGTAACAGGGCCGAAGGACAGCCCCAGCATTTT. Protein: CASSNRAEGQPQHF.

In DNA form, the CDR3 reads TGTGCCAGCACCGGACAGGGGGAGGGCGGGGAGCTGTTTTTT. It yields the protein CASTGQGEGGELFF. The chain recombines TRBV2 with TRBJ2-2; 10 nucleotides align to TRBD1. The CDR3 is 14 residues long. Germline CDR1 reads SNHLY; CDR2 reads FYNNEI. With V trimmed by 7 bases and J by 7 bases, 6 bases remained unmatched.

The V call is TRBV30, the J call TRBJ1-3; D gene unclear. Germline loops: CDR1 GTSNPN, CDR2 SVGIG (reference sequence). V was pared by 2 bases and J by 6 bases, with 5 bases between. This CDR3 has 11 amino acids. CDR3: CAWSLANTIYF. CDR3 bases: TGTGCCTGGAGTCTCGCAAACACCATATATTTT.

This clone was counted between two and nine times. The CDR3 DNA reads TGTGCCAGCAGCCCCGGACAGGGGAACTATGGCTACACCTTC. The encoded protein is CASSPGQGNYGYTF. V is TRBV13 and J is TRBJ1-2, with 9 bases aligning to TRBD1. There are 14 residues in the CDR3. V dropped 5 bases and J dropped 2; count of bases not matched to a gene: 3. In germline, CDR1 is PRHDT, CDR2 FYEKMQ (reference sequence).

V gene TRBV7-2 combines with J gene TRBJ2-1; D ambiguous. Trimming took off 1 base at V and 2 bases at J, with 9 bases between the two ends. CDR3 length: 15 amino acids. CDR1 is SGHTA, CDR2 FQGNSA, per germline. The CDR3 bases are TGTGCCAGCAGCTTAGACACAGCGCCCTACAATGAGCAGTTCTTC. Translation: CASSLDTAPYNEQFF.

This clone was observed a handful of times. Other DNA sequences from this sample encode an identical CDR3 as well. This chain joins TRBV2 and TRBJ2-5, with D uncertain. The V gene's germline CDR1 is SNHLY and CDR2 FYNNEI. The CDR3 runs 11 residues. V was cut by 4 bases and J by 5 bases, with 5 bases left in between. CDR3 residues: CASSVSETQYF. The CDR3 nucleotides read TGTGCCAGCAGTGTATCCGAGACCCAGTACTTC.

This clone was observed many times. Additional DNA sequences in this sample encode the identical CDR3. The chain combines TRBV29-1 with TRBJ1-2; a possible D gene is TRBD1 (6 bases). V shed 4 bases and J shed 3 bases, with 12 bases lying between them. The CDR3 length is 13 residues. Germline V lookup: CDR1 SQVTM, CDR2 ANQGSEA. CDR3 sequence (DNA): TGCAGCGTTGCTTGGGGGCTCGACTATGGCTACACCTTC. It specifies CSVAWGLDYGYTF. Together with reference TRBV29-1 and TRBJ1-2, the CDR3 gives the full variable domain: SAVISQKPSRDICQRGTSLTIQCQVDSQVTMMFWYRQQPGQSLTLIATANQGSEATYESGFVIDKFPISRPNLTFSTLTVSNMSPEDSSIYLCSVAWGLDYGYTFGSGTRLTVV.

The J gene is TRBJ1-3, the V gene TRBV10-3, with D possibly TRBD1 on 5 matching bases. The CDR3 length is 12 residues. CDR1 is ENHRY, CDR2 SYGVKD, per germline. V was cut by 8 bases and J by 4 bases, with 9 bases left in between. The CDR3 is CAIERGGNTIYF. The CDR3 DNA reads TGTGCCATCGAGAGGGGAGGAAACACCATATATTTT.

The sample holds many counts of this clone. The chain employs TRBV2 and TRBJ2-7; weak D call: TRBD2 (5 bases). The CDR3 covers 11 residues. Trimming took 8 bases from V and 4 from J, leaving 9 bases between them. CDR1 and CDR2 from the germline V gene are SNHLY and FYNNEI. The CDR3 loop reads CASCSAYEQYF. DNA for the CDR3: TGTGCCAGCTGTAGCGCATACGAGCAGTACTTC.

The table lists this clone with a few counts. The rearrangement joins TRBV2 to TRBJ2-1, with D uncertain. Germline CDR1 SNHLY, CDR2 FYNNEI. V lost 7 bases and J lost 5, with 15 bases in between. The CDR3 covers 14 residues. The CDR3 loop is CASNVLGFDNEQFF. The CDR3 DNA follows: TGTGCCAGCAATGTTCTAGGTTTTGACAATGAGCAGTTCTTC.

The V gene is TRBV28, the J gene TRBJ1-5; D unresolved. This CDR3 contains 14 residues. The germline V and J ends were trimmed by 7 bases and 0 bases, with 10 bases remaining between them. Germline-derived CDR1 and CDR2 are MDHEN and SYDVKM. The CDR3 spells CASTRHSSNQPQHF. The CDR3 DNA reads as TGTGCCAGCACTAGGCACTCTAGCAATCAGCCCCAGCATTTT.

In this sample, this clone turned up a few times. The V call is TRBV9, the J call TRBJ1-2; maybe TRBD1 (5 bases). The V end lost 0 bases, the J end lost 2 bases, and 11 bases lay between the germline ends. CDR3 length: 15 residues. The germline CDR1 and CDR2 sequences are SGDLS and YYNGEE. The DNA for the CDR3 is TGTGCCAGCAGCGTAGCGGAGGGACCCAACTATGGCTACACCTTC. This codes for CASSVAEGPNYGYTF.

This clone was found a few times. The V call is TRBV6-1, the J call TRBJ2-5; D could derive from TRBD1 or TRBD2 (5 bases each). Germline CDR1 reads MNHNS; CDR2 reads SASEGT. CDR3 length equals 14 residues. Trimming took off 2 bases at V and 5 bases at J, with 12 bases between the two ends. CDR3 loop: CASSEQRGSETQYF. The CDR3 nucleotides read TGTGCCAGCAGTGAACAACGGGGCTCTGAGACCCAGTACTTC.

The gene calls are TRBV2 and TRBJ2-5; 10 bases align to TRBD1. V dropped 9 bases and J dropped 1; count of bases not matched to a gene: 5. Germline V gives CDR1 SNHLY, CDR2 FYNNEI. The CDR3 loop spans 14 amino acids. The CDR3, as DNA: TGTGCCAGGAGTAGACAGGGGGCCCAAGAGACCCAGTACTTC. Its translation is CARSRQGAQETQYF.

This clone was seen a few times. This chain links TRBV29-1 with TRBJ2-7; D assignment may be TRBD1 or TRBD2 (5 bases each). CDR3 length: 14 residues. The V gene lost 3 bases and the J gene lost 6 bases, with 18 bases spanning the gap. Germline loops: CDR1 SQVTM, CDR2 ANQGSEA. For the CDR3, the DNA is TGCAGCGTTGAGAGGGGTGGCAGCTGGGGCGAGCAGTACTTC. Protein product: CSVERGGSWGEQYF.

The chain carries TRBV30 and TRBJ2-7; D is perhaps TRBD1 or TRBD2 (7 bases each). The CDR3 covers 14 residues. Germline V gene lookup returns CDR1 GTSNPN and CDR2 SVGIG (reference sequence). The V and J ends lost 5 bases and 2 bases respectively, with 16 bases between them. CDR3 in DNA: TGTGCCTGGGAGACAGGGAGGGTACCCTACGAGCAGTACTTC. Translation gives CAWETGRVPYEQYF.

This rearrangement joins TRBV10-3 to TRBJ2-7; TRBD1 agrees at 11 bases. Germline CDR1 ENHRY, CDR2 SYGVKD. The ends lost 3 bases at V and 3 bases at J; junction bases unmatched: 4. The CDR3 spans 15 residues. CDR3 nucleotide sequence: TGTGCCATCAGTGAAGGGACAGGGGGGATCTACGAGCAGTACTTC. Translation gives CAISEGTGGIYEQYF.

This clone occurred a few times. V usage is TRBV4-1 and J usage is TRBJ2-2, with 15 bases identical to TRBD2. This CDR3 contains 19 residues. Germline V gene lookup returns CDR1 MGHRA and CDR2 YSYEKL. V was pared by 1 base and J by 4 bases, with 7 bases of the junction left unmatched. The CDR3 loop reads CASSQVGLAGGRVTGELFF. The CDR3 DNA follows: TGCGCCAGCAGCCAAGTTGGACTAGCGGGAGGGCGGGTCACCGGGGAGCTGTTTTTT.

This clone was counted between two and nine times. The chain carries TRBV7-6 and TRBJ2-3; D tentatively reads TRBD1 or TRBD2 (6 bases each). Trimming removed 5 bases from V and 2 bases from J, with 11 bases in between. The CDR3 covers 14 residues. The germline CDR1 and CDR2 sequences are SGHVS and FNYEAQ. CDR3 sequence (DNA): TGTGCCAGCAGCCGGGGGCCAAACACAGATACGCAGTATTTT. This gives the protein CASSRGPNTDTQYF.

This clone was recorded many times. This sequence joins TRBV5-4 and TRBJ2-7; D is unresolved. Germline V lookup: CDR1 SGHNT, CDR2 YYREEE (reference sequence). The CDR3 runs to 14 residues. With 4 bases removed from V and 3 bases from J, the gap between germline ends came to 14 bases. CDR3 nucleotides: TGTGCCAGCAGCCCGGATTTCTGGGACTACGAGCAGTACTTC. Its protein product is CASSPDFWDYEQYF.

The chain links TRBV19 to TRBJ2-1; 8 bases fit TRBD2. Per germline, CDR1 LNHDA and CDR2 SQIVND (reference sequence). The CDR3 runs 14 residues. The ends lost 6 bases at V and 6 bases at J; junction bases unmatched: 7. The CDR3 DNA sequence: TGTGCCAGTAGGGACGGGAGGGCCCTCAATGAGCAGTTCTTC. Its translation: CASRDGRALNEQFF.

In its sample, this clone was seen a few times. The chain recombines TRBV27 with TRBJ1-5; D is ambiguous. The V gene's germline CDR1 is MNHEY and CDR2 SMNVEV (reference sequence). The CDR3 is 13 amino acids. Deletions cut 9 bases from V and 6 bases from J, with 15 bases between. The CDR3 DNA is TGTGCCAGAGAGCTACAGTTCAGTCAGCCCCAGCATTTT. Translating gives CARELQFSQPQHF.